These T cell receptor beta chains were read from a single sample in a study of neoadjuvant anti-PD-1 for oral cavity cancer. The method was immunoSEQ multiplex PCR; TCRdb's version includes in-frame clones alone and lacks a portion of them. The sample shows about 7,000 clones, 76% of them seen only once. The source was PBMCs, collected before nivolumab (anti-PD-1) treatment. Receptors were obtained from a person between 40 and 80 years old with oral cavity squamous cell carcinoma. The CDR3 runs from the conserved cysteine through the conserved F or W. Each record gives: J gene, clone size, V gene, D gene, CDR3 DNA, CDR3 protein. D genes are given only for firm matches. Some rows mark clone size as missing; the rest say once, few, many or name a class of expanded clone.

TRBJ1-6 - TRBV11-3 - TGTGCCAGCAGCTCCCGACCGAATTCACCCCTCCACTTT CASSSRPNSPLHF
TRBJ2-7 few TRBV18 TRBD1 TGTGCCAGCTCACCCGGGACAGGGCTATCCTACGAGCAGTACTTC CASSPGTGLSYEQYF
TRBJ2-1 - TRBV28 - TGTGCCAGCAGCCGTTCGGGGCAGGGCCACGGGAATGAGCAGTTCTTC CASSRSGQGHGNEQFF
TRBJ1-5 - TRBV29-1 - TGCAGCGTTGCAGGATATGGCAATCAGCCCCAGCATTTT CSVAGYGNQPQHF
TRBJ1-5 few TRBV5-1 - TGCGCCAGCAGCTTGGAGGCGGATCAGCCCCAGCATTTT CASSLEADQPQHF
TRBJ2-5 - TRBV5-8 - TGTGCCAGCAGCTTGGGGCATGGGACCTTACAAGAGACCCAGTACTTC CASSLGHGTLQETQYF
TRBJ1-2 - TRBV6-6 - TGTGCCAGCAGTTACGAAGACTCGTTTAACTATGGCTACACCTTC CASSYEDSFNYGYTF
TRBJ2-7 - TRBV28 - TGTGCCAGCAGTTTCGGGGCGCGGGCAGCCTCCTACGAGCAGTACTTC CASSFGARAASYEQYF
TRBJ2-7 - TRBV11-3 - TGTGCCAGCAGCTTAACTGCAGGGTCCTACGAGCAGTACTTC CASSLTAGSYEQYF
TRBJ1-5 - TRBV7-9 TRBD1 TGTGCCAGCAGCCGACAGGGTCTGTCCCAGCATTTT CASSRQGLSQHF
TRBJ2-2 - TRBV10-2 TRBD1 TGCGCCAGCAGGGCCTGGACAGGGGAGTCGACCGGGGAGCTGTTTTTT CASRAWTGESTGELFF
TRBJ2-7 - TRBV10-3 - TGTGCCATCAGTGATAGAGGGGGGCTAGCAAACTACGAGCAGTACTTC CAISDRGGLANYEQYF
TRBJ2-1 - TRBV19 - TGTGCCAGTAGTATTCAGGGGCAGGCCTACAATGAGCAGTTCTTC CASSIQGQAYNEQFF
TRBJ1-4 - TRBV29-1 - TGCAGCGTTGATAGCGGCAAGGGGCGGAATGAAAAACTGTTTTTT CSVDSGKGRNEKLFF
TRBJ2-6 - TRBV28 - TGTGCCAGCAGTTTAGGCCAGTCTGGGGCCAACGTCCTGACTTTC CASSLGQSGANVLTF
TRBJ2-7 - TRBV9 TRBD1 TGTGCCAGCAGCACAAATCCGGCCGGGACAGGGGCCGACGAGCAGTACTTC CASSTNPAGTGADEQYF
TRBJ2-1 - TRBV28 - TGTGCCAGCAGTTTGGGCAGTGAGCAGTTCTTC CASSLGSEQFF
TRBJ1-1 - TRBV9 TRBD1 TGTGCCAGCAGCGCCCAGGGGGGCACTGAAGCTTTCTTT CASSAQGGTEAFF
TRBJ1-1 - TRBV5-6 - TGTGCCAGCAGCTTTTGGGCAGGGGTTAAGGACACTGAAGCTTTCTTT CASSFWAGVKDTEAFF
TRBJ2-3 - TRBV9 - TGTGCCAGCAGCGTGGTCACAGATACGCAGTATTTT CASSVVTDTQYF
TRBJ2-7 - TRBV7-2 - TGTGCCAGCAGCCCCCTAGGTTACGAGCAGTACTTC CASSPLGYEQYF
TRBJ1-1 - TRBV10-3 - TGTGCCATCAGTGATAGTTCAGTCGGTATGAACACTGAAGCTTTCTTT CAISDSSVGMNTEAFF
TRBJ1-1 - TRBV6-6 - TGTGCCAGCAGCTTTCAGGGGACTGAAGCTTTCTTT CASSFQGTEAFF
TRBJ2-5 - TRBV7-2 TRBD2 TGTGCCAGCAGCTTAGACGGGGGGGCATCGAAGACCCAGTACTTC CASSLDGGASKTQYF
TRBJ2-7 - TRBV7-2 TRBD1 TGTGCCAGCAGCCCTCGACAGGGGGCCCCCTACGAGCAGTACTTC CASSPRQGAPYEQYF
TRBJ2-1 - TRBV27 - TGTGCCAGCAGGCTGCAGGGCGCCAACAATGAGCAGTTCTTC CASRLQGANNEQFF
TRBJ1-6 few TRBV5-8 - TGTGCCAGCAGCTTGAGACGCCATAATTCACCCCTCCACTTT CASSLRRHNSPLHF
TRBJ2-3 - TRBV6-4 TRBD2 TGTGCCAGCAGTGACGGAGCGGGGGCAAGCACAGATACGCAGTATTTT CASSDGAGASTDTQYF
TRBJ2-5 - TRBV5-4 TRBD2 TGTGCCAGCAGCTTGGAGGCTAGCGGGGGGCGGGAGACCCAGTACTTC CASSLEASGGRETQYF
TRBJ2-2 - TRBV10-2 - TGCGCCAGCAGGGGGCGTTCGAACACCGGGGAGCTGTTTTTT CASRGRSNTGELFF
TRBJ2-1 - TRBV11-2 - TGTGCCAGCAGCTTAGAACAGGGTTATGAGCAGTTCTTC CASSLEQGYEQFF
TRBJ2-3 - TRBV4-3 TRBD1 TGCGCCAGCAGCCAAGAGACAGGGGGTAGTACAGATACGCAGTATTTT CASSQETGGSTDTQYF
TRBJ2-5 - TRBV14 TRBD1 TGTGCCAGCAGCTCCTGGACAGGCCCTGAGACCCAGTACTTC CASSSWTGPETQYF
TRBJ1-1 once TRBV5-5 TRBD1 TGTGCCAGCAGGTCGGGACAGGGGGTCCTACTGAACACTGAAGCTTTCTTT CASRSGQGVLLNTEAFF
TRBJ2-1 - TRBV6-5 - TGTGCCAGCACCGAAAGGGGGGCAAATGAGCAGTTCTTC CASTERGANEQFF
TRBJ2-2 - TRBV5-1 - TGCGCCAGCAGCTTGGCGCCTCAGGGGAACACCGGGGAGCTGTTTTTT CASSLAPQGNTGELFF
TRBJ2-3 - TRBV2 - TGTGCCAGCAGTCCAGGGACGTTCACAGATACGCAGTATTTT CASSPGTFTDTQYF
TRBJ2-7 - TRBV19 TRBD1 TGTGCCTCAGGGGGCCGGTACGAGCAGTACTTC CASGGRYEQYF
TRBJ1-5 - TRBV5-1 - TGCGCCAGCAGCTTGGGGGGGCAGAGCAATCAGCCCCAGCATTTT CASSLGGQSNQPQHF
TRBJ1-2 few TRBV6-1 - TGTGCCAGCAGTGAAATGTCCAGGAGCTATGGCTACACCTTC CASSEMSRSYGYTF
TRBJ1-4 - TRBV19 TRBD1 TGTGCCAGTAGTACCATGACAGGGGACGAAAAACTGTTTTTT CASSTMTGDEKLFF
TRBJ2-5 - TRBV29-1 - TGCAGCGTTCAAGGGGAAGAGACCCAGTACTTC CSVQGEETQYF
TRBJ2-2 - TRBV29-1 TRBD1 TGCAGCGTTGAAGACCAGGAGACAGGGCTATCCGGGGAGCTGTTTTTT CSVEDQETGLSGELFF
TRBJ2-2 - TRBV4-2 - TGTGCCAGCAGCCAGGACGGGCCCGAGACCGGGGAGCTGTTTTTT CASSQDGPETGELFF
TRBJ1-5 - TRBV7-9 TRBD1 TGTGCCAGCAGCCGCGGGACAGGGAGGCGCAATCAGCCCCAGCATTTT CASSRGTGRRNQPQHF
TRBJ2-1 - TRBV4-1 - TGCGCCAGCATTCCTGGGGGGGCCGGGGGGCCCTACAATGAGCAGTTCTTC CASIPGGAGGPYNEQFF
TRBJ1-6 few TRBV7-9 - TGTGCCAGCAGCCCGTGGGAGTACAATTCACCCCTCCACTTT CASSPWEYNSPLHF
TRBJ1-1 - TRBV9 TRBD1 TGTGCCAGCAGCCCTGGACAGGAGAATACTGAAGCTTTCTTT CASSPGQENTEAFF
TRBJ1-2 - TRBV19 - TGTGCCAGTAGTATCGGCGTCGGCGGGGGTAACTATGGCTACACCTTC CASSIGVGGGNYGYTF
TRBJ2-4 - TRBV6-1 - TGTGCCAGCAGTGATTTCTGGGATACCAAAAACATTCAGTACTTC CASSDFWDTKNIQYF
TRBJ1-1 few TRBV6-1 - TGTGCCAGCAGTCAAGGGTTTCCATGGGCTGAAGCTTTCTTT CASSQGFPWAEAFF
TRBJ2-3 few TRBV2 - TGTGCCAGCAGTGAAAGGGCCAACTTGCTCACAGATACGCAGTATTTT CASSERANLLTDTQYF
TRBJ1-6 once TRBV30 - TGTGCCTGGAGTGGCGGGAATTCACCCCTCCACTTT CAWSGGNSPLHF
TRBJ2-6 - TRBV4-1 - TGCGCCAGCAGCCACTCAACAGGCTCTGGGGCCAACGTCCTGACTTTC CASSHSTGSGANVLTF
TRBJ2-1 - TRBV7-9 TRBD2 TGTGCCAGCAGCTTAGAGAGCGGGGGGTACAATGAGCAGTTCTTC CASSLESGGYNEQFF